This TCR beta chain derives from a study of a mutant IDH1 vaccine in newly diagnosed glioma. This clone is a singleton in its sample. Its antigen remains unidentified. This CDR3 is built from 13 residues. Trimming removed 10 bases from V and 9 bases from J, with 20 bases in between. From germline, CDR1 is SGHRS and CDR2 YFSETQ. Here immunoSEQ multiplex PCR was the method, and the copy in TCRdb shows in-frame clones only, minus some. The sample includes about 23,000 clones, 84% of them seen just once. Time point described: week 47, end of study. Doses consisted of 300 ug of mutant IDH1 20-mer peptide each, paired with topical imiquimod. Patients received eight vaccinations in weeks 1, 3, 5, 7, 11, 15, 19, 23.

The V gene is TRBV5-1, the J gene TRBJ2-1; no clear D. The sequence derives from a man in his forties with glioma. The material was PBMCs, obtained from a glioma patient whose treatment included an IDH1 peptide vaccine. In nucleotides, the CDR3 is TGCGCCTCCCATGACACCCTTGCCCTTGAGCAGTTCTTC. Amino acids: CASHDTLALEQFF.